These 18 T cell receptor beta chains were sequenced from one sample in a study of molecular identifiers for immune sequencing clone quantification (dated by TCRdb to 2017 to 2018). Library creation used PCR. The run used an Illumina HiSeq 4000. TCRdb reprocessing: public reads trimmed at Q25 with fastp, clones called with MiXCR, in-frame beta chains kept. Rows with a matching CDR3 protein are joined into one entry that keeps the most common DNA and genes. Counted in this sample were 600,000 to 650,000 distinct CDR3 sequences; just under 20% of them appeared once. Roughly 0.85% of the sample is taken by the ten largest. Sequenced input: naive CD8+ T cells from blood, with Jurkat cell RNA spiked in. The sample's cell subset or site label, in plain terms: FACS-sorted CD8+CD4-CCR7+CD45RA+ naive T cells. These receptors originate from a human donor in good health. Some libraries in this study had Jurkat cell RNA spiked in.

This clonotype showed up many times. This chain links TRBV3-1 with TRBJ2-7; 8 nucleotides match TRBD1. This CDR3 contains 15 residues. Germline V gives CDR1 LGHDT, CDR2 YNNKEL (reference sequence). J was trimmed by 2 bases and V by 4 bases; bases with no gene match: 7. In nucleotides, the CDR3 is TGTGCCAGCAGCCCAGAGCCGGGACAGGCCTACGAGCAGTACTTC. Amino acid sequence: CASSPEPGQAYEQYF.

The rearrangement uses TRBV20-1 and TRBJ1-2; D perhaps matches TRBD1 (5 bases). V lost 0 bases, J lost 5 bases, and 13 bases lay in between. This CDR3 has 14 amino acids. Germline values: CDR1 DFQATT, CDR2 SNEGSKA (reference sequence). CDR3: CSAREGTPGYGYTF. CDR3 bases: TGCAGTGCTAGAGAGGGGACTCCAGGTTATGGCTACACCTTC.

This clonotype was counted many times. The rearrangement uses TRBV7-9 and TRBJ2-3, with 12 bases identical to TRBD2. V was pared by 4 bases and J by 6 bases, with 11 bases of the junction left unmatched. In germline, CDR1 is SEHNR, CDR2 FQNEAQ (reference sequence). This CDR3 spans 17 amino acids. The DNA for the CDR3 is TGTGCCAGCAGCTCGGGACTAGCGGGCCAGTATGGGGATACGCAGTATTTT. Its translation: CASSSGLAGQYGDTQYF.

This rearrangement joins TRBV27 to TRBJ1-4; D is unclear. Germline V gives CDR1 MNHEY, CDR2 SMNVEV (reference sequence). The V end lost 6 bases, the J end lost 6 bases, and 11 bases lay between the germline ends. This CDR3 is 13 amino acids long. CDR3 in DNA: TGTGCCAGCAGAAAGGTGTCGGATGAAAAACTGTTTTTT. Amino acid sequence: CASRKVSDEKLFF.

This clonotype was detected only a few times. The chain carries TRBV13 and TRBJ2-1; 9 bases map to TRBD2. The CDR3 consists of 18 residues. Trimming removed 5 bases from V and 3 bases from J; junction bases left unmatched: 14. The germline V gene has CDR1 PRHDT and CDR2 FYEKMQ (reference sequence). The CDR3 sequence is CASSLEGRRGGGYNEQFF. In DNA, the CDR3 is TGTGCCAGCAGCCTAGAGGGGCGGCGGGGGGGCGGCTACAATGAGCAGTTCTTC.

Remarks on this clonotype: Given a much more abundant clone one base away, this may be a read error. Because the CDR3 is missing its conserved closing phenylalanine or tryptophan, this is likely a read error. V gene TRBV3-1 combines with J gene TRBJ1-1, with D hard to call. The V and J ends lost 2 bases and 7 bases respectively, with 8 bases between them. The CDR3 is 12 residues long. Germline assignment: CDR1 LGHDT and CDR2 YNNKEL (reference sequence). CDR3 DNA: TGTGCCAGCAGCCAAAGTCAGAATGAAGCTTTCCTT. This codes for CASSQSQNEAFL.

At least ten counts were recorded for this clonotype. The chain combines TRBV19 with TRBJ2-1; TRBD2 matches 12 bases. Germline V lookup: CDR1 LNHDA, CDR2 SQIVND (reference sequence). The J segment lost 5 bases and the V segment lost 7 bases, leaving 9 bases of the junction unmatched. This CDR3 has 16 amino acids. The CDR3 DNA follows: TGTGCCAGTAATCCCCTAGCGGGAGGGAAGGACAATGAGCAGTTCTTC. Translation gives CASNPLAGGKDNEQFF.

This clonotype occurred a few times. This chain joins TRBV30 and TRBJ2-2; no definite D call. In germline, CDR1 is GTSNPN, CDR2 SVGIG (reference sequence). The CDR3 totals 12 residues. V was shortened by 6 bases and J by 7 bases, with 12 bases between the two germline ends. Written as DNA, the CDR3 is TGTGCCTGTAAGGATCTGGGCGGGGAGCTGTTTTTT. Its translation: CACKDLGGELFF. The full variable domain, with the rest looked up from reference TRBV30 and TRBJ2-2, is SQTIHQWPATLVQPVGSPLSLECTVEGTSNPNLYWYRQAAGRGLQLLFYSVGIGQISSEVPQNLSASRPQDRQFILSSKKLLLSDSGFYLCACKDLGGELFFGEGSRLTVL.

V and J are TRBV9 and TRBJ2-7, with 9 bases identical to TRBD1. The germline CDR1 and CDR2 sequences are SGDLS and YYNGEE. V was clipped by 6 bases and J by 6 bases; unmatched bases: 7. The CDR3 extends over 13 amino acids. The CDR3 loop reads CASNRGQGSEQYF. The CDR3 DNA is TGTGCCAGCAACCGGGGACAGGGAAGCGAGCAGTACTTC.

Many counts were recorded for this clonotype. J is TRBJ1-1 and V is TRBV7-3; TRBD1 might be the D (5 bases). V was trimmed by 5 bases and J by 4 bases, leaving 17 bases between them. CDR1 and CDR2 from the germline V gene are SGHTA and FQGTGA. This CDR3 is 15 amino acids long. CDR3 nucleotide sequence: TGTGCCAGCAGCCCTCGGGTGGGGGTTGGCACTGAAGCTTTCTTT. Translating it yields CASSPRVGVGTEAFF.

The V and J genes are TRBV29-1 and TRBJ1-1, with D uncertain. The germline CDR1 and CDR2 sequences are SQVTM and ANQGSEA. Trimming shortened V by 3 bases and J by 11 bases, and 13 bases separated the two germline ends. This CDR3 comprises 11 residues. This CDR3 reads CSVEMLGGAFF. DNA of the CDR3: TGCAGCGTTGAGATGTTGGGTGGCGCTTTCTTT.

This clonotype was seen ten or more times. The CDR3 coding sequence is TGTGCCAGCAGCTTAAGGCAGGGGACAGATACGCAGTATTTT. This gives the protein CASSLRQGTDTQYF. The rearrangement links TRBV7-2 to TRBJ2-3, with D possibly being TRBD1 (6 bases). The V end was cut by 2 bases, the J end by 3 bases, with 9 bases between. Germline-derived CDR1 and CDR2 are SGHTA and FQGNSA. This CDR3 has 14 amino acids.

V usage is TRBV2 and J usage is TRBJ2-7, with 13 bases matching TRBD2. Germline V lookup: CDR1 SNHLY, CDR2 FYNNEI. The J segment lost 6 bases and the V segment lost 4 bases, leaving 6 bases of the junction unmatched. The CDR3 extends over 15 amino acids. CDR3 sequence: CASSAGTSGICEQYF. In DNA, the CDR3 is TGTGCCAGCAGTGCCGGGACTAGCGGGATCTGCGAGCAGTACTTC.

This clonotype was picked up many times. V is TRBV25-1 and J is TRBJ1-5, with D unresolved. Trimming took off 10 bases at V and 2 bases at J, with 15 bases between the two ends. The CDR3 length is 14 residues. Germline V CDR1 and CDR2: MGHDK, SYGVNS. The CDR3 sequence: CAILEVYGNQPQHF. The CDR3 region has the DNA TGTGCCATCCTGGAGGTTTACGGCAATCAGCCCCAGCATTTT.

Details on this clonotype: The junction departs from germline at one end; a sequencing error may be responsible. CDR3 bases: TGTGCCAGTAGTATAGTTACCAGGGGGTTAGAGACCCGGTACTTC. It encodes CASSIVTRGLETRYF. The V gene is TRBV19, the J gene TRBJ2-5, with TRBD1 matching over 7 bases. This CDR3 has 15 amino acids. The germline gives CDR1 LNHDA, CDR2 SQIVND (reference sequence).

With regard to this clonotype: A much bigger clone sits one base away, suggesting this may be a read error. V and J are TRBV7-2 and TRBJ2-3; TRBD2 matches at 7 bases. Germline V gives CDR1 SGHTA, CDR2 FQGNSA. The trim removed 1 base at V and 8 bases at J, leaving 12 bases unmatched. The CDR3 extends over 16 amino acids. The CDR3 nucleotides read TGTGCCAGCAGCTTAGTCGGGGGGACCGTGGCAGCTACGCAGTATTTT. Translation gives CASSLVGGTVAATQYF.

This clonotype showed up just a few times. CDR3 amino acids: CASSQKQGARPYEQYF. Here the CDR3 DNA reads TGCGCCAGCAGCCAGAAACAGGGGGCACGTCCCTACGAGCAGTACTTC. V and J are TRBV4-3 and TRBJ2-7, with TRBD1 identical over 9 bases. After removal of 3 bases from V and 2 bases from J, the junction contained 8 bases not matched to a gene. The germline CDR1 and CDR2 sequences are LGHNA and YSLEER. The CDR3 has 16 residues.

About this clonotype: A much larger clone sits a single nucleotide away, making a read error possible. The chain recombines TRBV12-3 or TRBV12-4 with TRBJ1-1; D perhaps matches TRBD1 (6 bases). CDR3 length: 15 amino acids. The CDR3 bases are TGTGCCGGCAGAACTCGACAGGAAATGAACACTGAAGCTTTCTTT. This sequence encodes CAGRTRQEMNTEAFF.